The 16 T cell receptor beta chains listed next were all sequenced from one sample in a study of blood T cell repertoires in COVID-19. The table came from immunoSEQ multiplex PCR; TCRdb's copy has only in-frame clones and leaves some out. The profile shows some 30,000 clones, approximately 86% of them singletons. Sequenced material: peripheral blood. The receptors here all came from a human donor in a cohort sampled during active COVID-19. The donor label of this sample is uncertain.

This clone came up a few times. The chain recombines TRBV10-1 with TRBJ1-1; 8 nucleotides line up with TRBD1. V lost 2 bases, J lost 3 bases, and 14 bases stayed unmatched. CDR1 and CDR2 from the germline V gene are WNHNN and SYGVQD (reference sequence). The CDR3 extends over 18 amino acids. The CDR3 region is CASSEVNTGGPRDTEAFF. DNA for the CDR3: TGCGCCAGCAGTGAGGTTAACACAGGGGGACCGCGGGACACTGAAGCTTTCTTT.

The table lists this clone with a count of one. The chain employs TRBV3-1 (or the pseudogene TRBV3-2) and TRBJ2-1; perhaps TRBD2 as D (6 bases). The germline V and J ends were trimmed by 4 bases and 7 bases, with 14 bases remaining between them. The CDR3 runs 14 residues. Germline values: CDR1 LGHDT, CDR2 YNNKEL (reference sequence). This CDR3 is CASSLRLGGNEQFF. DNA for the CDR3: TGTGCCAGCAGCCTACGACTGGGAGGAAATGAGCAGTTCTTC.

CDR3 bases: TGTGCCAGCTCGGGACTAGCGTACAATGAGCAGTTCTTC. Its translation is CASSGLAYNEQFF. The gene calls are TRBV28 and TRBJ2-1; 10 bases map to TRBD2. CDR1 MDHEN and CDR2 SYDVKM come from the germline V gene. V shed 8 bases and J 4 bases; nucleotides not matched to a gene: 2. The CDR3 runs to 13 residues.

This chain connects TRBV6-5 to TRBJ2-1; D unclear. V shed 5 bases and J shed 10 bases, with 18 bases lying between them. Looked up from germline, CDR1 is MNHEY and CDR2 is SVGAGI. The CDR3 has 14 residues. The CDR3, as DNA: TGTGCCAGCAGTCCGGTCCTCCCCTCTTGGGAGCAGTTCTTC. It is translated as CASSPVLPSWEQFF.

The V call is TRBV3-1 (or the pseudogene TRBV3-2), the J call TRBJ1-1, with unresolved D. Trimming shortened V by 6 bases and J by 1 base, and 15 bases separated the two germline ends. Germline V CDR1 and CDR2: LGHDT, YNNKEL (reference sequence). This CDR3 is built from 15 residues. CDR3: CASSLRGGRNTEAFF. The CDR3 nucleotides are TGTGCCAGCAGTCTGCGTGGCGGCCGGAACACTGAAGCTTTCTTT.

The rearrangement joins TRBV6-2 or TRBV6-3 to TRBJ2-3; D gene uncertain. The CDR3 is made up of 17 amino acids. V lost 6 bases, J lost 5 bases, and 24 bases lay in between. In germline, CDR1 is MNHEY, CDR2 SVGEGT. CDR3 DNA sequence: TGTGCCAGCAGCGCTTACTCACTACTTCTCGAAAGAGATACGCAGTATTTT. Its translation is CASSAYSLLLERDTQYF.

The chain's CDR3 is CASSPPGAYEQYF. CDR3 DNA sequence: TGTGCCAGCAGCCCACCGGGGGCCTACGAGCAGTACTTC. The chain couples TRBV6-5 to TRBJ2-7; a possible D gene is TRBD2 (6 bases). The CDR3 spans 13 residues. V gave up 6 bases and J gave up 2 bases, with 11 bases separating them. Per the germline V gene, CDR1 is MNHEY and CDR2 is SVGAGI.

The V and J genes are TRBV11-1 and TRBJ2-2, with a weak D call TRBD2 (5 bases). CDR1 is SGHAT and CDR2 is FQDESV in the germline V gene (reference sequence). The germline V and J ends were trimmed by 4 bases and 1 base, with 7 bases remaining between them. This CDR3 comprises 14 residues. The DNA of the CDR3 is TGTGCCAGCAGCTCGGACTGGAACACCGGGGAGCTGTTTTTT. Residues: CASSSDWNTGELFF.

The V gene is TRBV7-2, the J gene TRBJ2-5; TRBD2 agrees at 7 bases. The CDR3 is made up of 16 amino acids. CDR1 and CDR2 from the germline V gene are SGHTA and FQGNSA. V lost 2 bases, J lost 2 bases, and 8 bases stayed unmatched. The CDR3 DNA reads TGTGCCAGCAGCTTATCTAGGACTAGATCGCAAGAGACCCAGTACTTC. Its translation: CASSLSRTRSQETQYF. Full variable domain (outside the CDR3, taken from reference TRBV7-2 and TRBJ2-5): GAGVSQSPSNKVTEKGKDVELRCDPISGHTALYWYRQSLGQGLEFLIYFQGNSAPDKSGLPSDRFSAERTGGSVSTLTIQRTQQEDSAVYLCASSLSRTRSQETQYFGPGTRLLVL.

The CDR3 DNA reads as TGTGCCAGCCGGAGGTCGGAAGGAAACACCATATATTTT. It encodes CASRRSEGNTIYF. This chain joins TRBV6-5 and TRBJ1-3; no reliable D call. Trimming pared 8 bases from V and 4 bases from J, leaving 12 bases between. The CDR3 length is 13 residues. Germline CDR1 and CDR2: MNHEY and SVGAGI.

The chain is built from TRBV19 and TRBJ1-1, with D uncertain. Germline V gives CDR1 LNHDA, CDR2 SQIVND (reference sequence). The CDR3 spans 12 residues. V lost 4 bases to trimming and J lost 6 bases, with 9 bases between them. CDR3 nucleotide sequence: TGTGCCAGTAGTACATGGACTGCTGAAGCTTTCTTT. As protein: CASSTWTAEAFF.

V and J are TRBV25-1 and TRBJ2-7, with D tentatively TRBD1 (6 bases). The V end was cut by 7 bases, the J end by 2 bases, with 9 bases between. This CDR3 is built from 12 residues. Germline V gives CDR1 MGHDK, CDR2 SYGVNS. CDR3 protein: CASTGDTYEQYF. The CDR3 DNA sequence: TGTGCCAGCACCGGGGACACCTACGAGCAGTACTTC.

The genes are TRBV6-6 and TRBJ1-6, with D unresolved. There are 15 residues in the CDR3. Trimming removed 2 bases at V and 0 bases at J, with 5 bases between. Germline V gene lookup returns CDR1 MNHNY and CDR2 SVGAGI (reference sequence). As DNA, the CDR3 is TGTGCCAGCAGTTACGGAGACTCCTATAATTCACCCCTCCACTTT. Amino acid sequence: CASSYGDSYNSPLHF.

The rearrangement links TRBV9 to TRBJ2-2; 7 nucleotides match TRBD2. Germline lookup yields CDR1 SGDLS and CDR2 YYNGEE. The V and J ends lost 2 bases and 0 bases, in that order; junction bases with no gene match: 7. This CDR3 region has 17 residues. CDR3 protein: CASSVHGAGANTGELFF. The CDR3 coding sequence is TGTGCCAGCAGCGTCCACGGGGCGGGAGCGAACACCGGGGAGCTGTTTTTT.

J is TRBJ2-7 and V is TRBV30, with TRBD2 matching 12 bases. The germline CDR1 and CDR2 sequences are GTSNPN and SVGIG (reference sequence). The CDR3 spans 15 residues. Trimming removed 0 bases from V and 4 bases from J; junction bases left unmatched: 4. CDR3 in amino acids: CAWSVLAGGPYEQYF. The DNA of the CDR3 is TGTGCCTGGAGTGTTCTAGCGGGAGGGCCTTACGAGCAGTACTTC.

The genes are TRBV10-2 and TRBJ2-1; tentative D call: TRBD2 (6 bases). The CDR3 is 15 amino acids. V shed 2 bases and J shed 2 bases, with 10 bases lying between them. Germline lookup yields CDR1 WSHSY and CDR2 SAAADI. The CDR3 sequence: CASSERELPYNEQFF. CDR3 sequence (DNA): TGCGCCAGCAGTGAGCGGGAGTTACCCTACAATGAGCAGTTCTTC.